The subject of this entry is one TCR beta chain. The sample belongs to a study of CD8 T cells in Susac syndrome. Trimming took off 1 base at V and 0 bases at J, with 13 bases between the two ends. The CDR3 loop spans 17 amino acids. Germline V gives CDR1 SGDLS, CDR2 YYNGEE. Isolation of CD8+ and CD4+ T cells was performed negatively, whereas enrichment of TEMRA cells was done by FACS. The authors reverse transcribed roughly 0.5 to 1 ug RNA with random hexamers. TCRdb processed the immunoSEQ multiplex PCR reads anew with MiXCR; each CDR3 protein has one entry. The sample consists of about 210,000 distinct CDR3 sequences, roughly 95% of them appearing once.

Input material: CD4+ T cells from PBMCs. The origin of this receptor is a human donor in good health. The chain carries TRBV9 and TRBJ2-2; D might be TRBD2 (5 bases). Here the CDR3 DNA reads TGTGCCAGCAGCGTATCGGCCGGGAACGCGAACACCGGGGAGCTGTTTTTT. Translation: CASSVSAGNANTGELFF.